Below are 7 T cell receptor beta chains sequenced from a single sample in a study of blood T cell repertoires in COVID-19. TCRdb keeps only in-frame clones here, not all; method: immunoSEQ multiplex PCR. The sample lists roughly 130,000 clones, around nine tenths occurring once. Sequencing input: peripheral blood. These receptors came from a man aged 55 to 70 with COVID-19, enrolled during active disease.

The gene calls are TRBV5-1 and TRBJ2-7; 9 bases match TRBD1. CDR3 size: 14 residues. After removal of 4 bases from V and 9 bases from J, the junction contained 11 bases not matched to a gene. Germline V gives CDR1 SGHRS, CDR2 YFSETQ. In nucleotides, the CDR3 is TGCGCCAGCAGCCCCGCCGGGACAGGGATTCGGCAGTACTTC. Translated: CASSPAGTGIRQYF. Combining the CDR3 with reference TRBV5-1 and TRBJ2-7 gives the whole variable domain KAGVTQTPRYLIKTRGQQVTLSCSPISGHRSVSWYQQTPGQGLQFLFEYFSETQRNKGNFPGRFSGRQFSNSRSEMNVSTLELGDSALYLCASSPAGTGIRQYFGPGTRLTVT.

As for this clone: The identical CDR3 is also encoded by other nucleotide sequences in the sample. This chain links TRBV24-1 with TRBJ2-1, with TRBD2 identical over 10 bases. The CDR3 has 15 residues. Trimming cost V 3 bases and J 7 bases; bases outside gene matches: 5. Germline V gene lookup returns CDR1 KGHDR and CDR2 SFDVKD. CDR3 sequence: CATSDPSGSRNEQFF. Here the CDR3 DNA reads TGTGCCACCAGTGATCCTAGCGGGAGTAGGAATGAGCAGTTCTTC.

The chain combines TRBV27 with TRBJ2-7; 8 bases align to TRBD2. The CDR3 runs 13 residues. V dropped 6 bases and J dropped 5; count of bases not matched to a gene: 6. Germline V CDR1 and CDR2: MNHEY, SMNVEV (reference sequence). The CDR3 reads CASRWGLVNEQYF. The CDR3 DNA reads TGTGCCAGCAGATGGGGACTAGTGAACGAGCAGTACTTC.

The chain is built from TRBV7-2 and TRBJ1-3; no firm D call. The CDR3 runs to 16 residues. Germline CDR1 SGHTA, CDR2 FQGNSA. The V end lost 0 bases, the J end lost 0 bases, and 9 bases lay between the germline ends. CDR3 nucleotides: TGTGCCAGCAGCTTAGCGGCGGATCTCTCTGGAAACACCATATATTTT. This gives the protein CASSLAADLSGNTIYF.

The chain's CDR3 is CASSPGLAAHYEQYF. CDR3 sequence (DNA): TGCGCCAGCAGCCCAGGACTAGCGGCACACTACGAGCAGTACTTC. The chain carries TRBV5-1 and TRBJ2-7; 10 nucleotides line up with TRBD2. This CDR3 has 15 amino acids. Trimming removed 4 bases from V and 3 bases from J; junction bases left unmatched: 7. Germline V gene lookup returns CDR1 SGHRS and CDR2 YFSETQ. Full variable domain (rest looked up from reference TRBV5-1 and TRBJ2-7): KAGVTQTPRYLIKTRGQQVTLSCSPISGHRSVSWYQQTPGQGLQFLFEYFSETQRNKGNFPGRFSGRQFSNSRSEMNVSTLELGDSALYLCASSPGLAAHYEQYFGPGTRLTVT.

V gene TRBV6-5 combines with J gene TRBJ2-7; D possibly corresponds to TRBD2 (5 bases). The CDR3 covers 14 residues. Trimming removed 7 bases from V and 3 bases from J, with 16 bases in between. The germline V gene has CDR1 MNHEY and CDR2 SVGAGI. CDR3 region: CASKTQEGSYEQYF. The CDR3 DNA is TGTGCCAGCAAAACACAAGAGGGCAGCTACGAGCAGTACTTC.

The CDR3 region is CASSLSGLAGGPSTNEQFF. The CDR3 DNA is TGTGCCAGCAGTTTATCGGGACTAGCGGGAGGGCCAAGTACGAATGAGCAGTTCTTC. The V call is TRBV27, the J call TRBJ2-1, with 16 bases lining up with TRBD2. The CDR3 is 19 residues long. V trimming: 0 bases; J trimming: 7 bases; junction bases outside the gene matches: 9. The V gene's germline CDR1 is MNHEY and CDR2 SMNVEV (reference sequence).